These 26 T cell receptor beta chains came from one sample sequenced in a study of T-cell reconstitution after alpha-beta-depleted transplantation in children. Unique molecular identifiers were built into the TCRbeta library. Each CDR3 protein is one row after TCRdb ran MiXCR on the PCR reads. The sample includes 240,000 or so distinct CDR3 sequences, just under 8.5% of them seen just once. The sample in question was PBMCs, mostly from graft donor cells, obtained 180 days after TCRalphabeta/CD19-depleted stem cell transplant. These receptors were taken from a male patient aged 10 to 17 who had a stem cell transplant for acute lymphoblastic leukemia, so the T cells may come from the graft donor.

In regard to this clonotype: With a much larger clone just one base away, this may be a read error. The chain employs TRBV14 and TRBJ2-5; D perhaps matches TRBD1 (6 bases). The CDR3 runs to 14 residues. CDR1 is SGHDN and CDR2 is FVKESK in the germline V gene. The CDR3 DNA reads as TGTGCCAGCAGCTCCCCGGGCCCAGGGGAGACCCAGTGCTTC. Its protein product is CASSSPGPGETQCF. Looking up the rest from reference TRBV14 and TRBJ2-5 gives the full variable domain: EAGVTQFPSHSVIEKGQTVTLRCDPISGHDNLYWYRRVMGKEIKFLLHFVKESKQDESGMPNNRFLAERTGGTYSTLKVQPAELEDSGVYFCASSSPGPGETQCFGPGTRLLVL.

There are many counts of this clonotype. V gene TRBV4-1 combines with J gene TRBJ1-5; 8 bases align to TRBD1. The ends lost 1 base at V and 3 bases at J; junction bases unmatched: 11. The CDR3 has 18 amino acids. The germline CDR1 and CDR2 sequences are MGHRA and YSYEKL. Here the CDR3 reads CASSQAGGKDRANQPQHF. In nucleotides, the CDR3 is TGCGCCAGCAGCCAAGCGGGAGGGAAGGACAGGGCCAATCAGCCCCAGCATTTT.

There are many counts of this clonotype. The V and J genes are TRBV12-3 or TRBV12-4 and TRBJ2-5; unclear D gene. Between the trimmed V and J ends, which lost 0 bases and 3 bases, there was a span of 11 bases. This CDR3 has 15 amino acids. This CDR3 reads CASSLAGLGEETQYF. CDR3 coding DNA: TGTGCCAGCAGTTTAGCGGGCCTAGGAGAAGAGACCCAGTACTTC.

This clonotype was seen repeatedly, ten times or more. This chain connects TRBV7-2 to TRBJ1-1; no clear D. V lost 5 bases and J lost 7, with 17 bases in between. The CDR3 runs to 14 residues. The germline V gene has CDR1 SGHTA and CDR2 FQGNSA. The CDR3 DNA follows: TGTGCCAGCAGCCCCCGGAGATTCGGTTTTGAAGCTTTCTTT. It specifies CASSPRRFGFEAFF.

J is TRBJ2-5 and V is TRBV3-1; possible D gene TRBD2, 6 bases. V lost 1 base to trimming and J lost 5 bases, with 17 bases between them. CDR1 and CDR2 (germline): LGHDT, YNNKEL (reference sequence). This CDR3 comprises 16 residues. This CDR3 is CASSQATISSEETQYF. The CDR3 DNA reads TGTGCCAGCAGCCAAGCTACAATCTCTAGCGAGGAGACCCAGTACTTC.

This clonotype was seen repeatedly, ten times or more. V is TRBV6-5 and J is TRBJ1-5; D perhaps matches TRBD1 (5 bases). The CDR3 is 15 amino acids. Deletions cut 0 bases from V and 2 bases from J, with 8 bases between. Germline values: CDR1 MNHEY, CDR2 SVGAGI. For the CDR3, the DNA is TGTGCCAGCAGTTACTCTGGGGCACGCAATCAGCCCCAGCATTTT. Translated: CASSYSGARNQPQHF.

Remarks on this clonotype: Mismatch with germline at one junction end may stem from a read error. This chain connects TRBV7-2 to TRBJ1-6, with D possibly matching TRBD1 (6 bases). The V gene's germline CDR1 is SGHTA and CDR2 FQGNSA. There are 13 residues in the CDR3. The CDR3 spells CASSPHGAGALDF. The CDR3 DNA reads TGTGCCAGCAGCCCCCACGGAGCAGGGGCCCTCGACTTT.

The CDR3 nucleotides read TGTGCCAGCCGGGACAGGGGACGGCCGGCGGCCAATGAGCAGTTCTTC. Translation: CASRDRGRPAANEQFF. The V and J genes are TRBV12-3 or TRBV12-4 and TRBJ2-1, with TRBD1 identical over 10 bases. Unmatched junction bases numbered 13, after V lost 8 bases and J lost 6 bases. This CDR3 spans 16 amino acids.

Ten or more counts support this clonotype. The V gene is TRBV4-1, the J gene TRBJ2-1; 13 positions match TRBD2. Germline lookup yields CDR1 MGHRA and CDR2 YSYEKL. The CDR3 spans 20 residues. With V trimmed by 0 bases and J by 3 bases, 11 bases remained unmatched. The CDR3 nucleotides are TGCGCCAGCAGCCAAGAACCCCCAGTCGGGACTAGCGGGGACTACAATGAGCAGTTCTTC. As protein: CASSQEPPVGTSGDYNEQFF.

This clonotype was recorded at least ten times. This chain connects TRBV11-2 to TRBJ1-2, with unresolved D. V was clipped by 5 bases and J by 3 bases, with 10 bases between them. In germline, CDR1 is SGHAT, CDR2 FQNNGV. The CDR3 runs 13 residues. The CDR3 DNA reads as TGTGCCAGCAGCGCGATCAGCGACTATGGCTACACCTTC. Translated, it gives CASSAISDYGYTF. Using reference TRBV11-2 and TRBJ1-2 for the parts outside the CDR3, the full variable domain is EAGVAQSPRYKIIEKRQSVAFWCNPISGHATLYWYQQILGQGPKLLIQFQNNGVVDDSQLPKDRFSAERLKGVDSTLKIQPAKLEDSAVYLCASSAISDYGYTFGSGTRLTVV.

This clonotype has just a few counts. V is TRBV20-1 and J is TRBJ2-5; D unclear. Deletions cut 3 bases from V and 4 bases from J, with 18 bases between. The CDR3 runs 15 residues. Germline CDR1 and CDR2: DFQATT and SNEGSKA (reference sequence). This chain's CDR3 is CSARKPGRQGETQYF. CDR3 bases: TGCAGTGCTAGGAAGCCAGGCCGGCAAGGAGAGACCCAGTACTTC.

This clonotype occurred many times. The V call is TRBV4-2, the J call TRBJ1-5, with D tentatively TRBD1 (5 bases). This CDR3 spans 15 amino acids. With 4 bases removed from V and 2 bases from J, the gap between germline ends came to 12 bases. Germline CDR1 LGHNA, CDR2 YNFKEQ. CDR3 sequence reads: CASSLQGDGNQPQHF. Written as DNA, the CDR3 is TGTGCCAGCAGCCTCCAGGGTGATGGCAATCAGCCCCAGCATTTT.

This clonotype appeared many times. The rearrangement links TRBV20-1 to TRBJ1-4; TRBD1 agrees at 10 bases. Per the germline V gene, CDR1 is DFQATT and CDR2 is SNEGSKA (reference sequence). With 0 bases clipped from V and 8 bases from J, the junction kept 6 bases outside the gene matches. CDR3 size: 15 residues. The DNA of the CDR3 is TGCAGTGCTAGAGATGGGGAGACAGGGGGCGAAAAACTGTTTTTT. Translation: CSARDGETGGEKLFF.

This clonotype was detected many times. V is TRBV29-1 and J is TRBJ1-2; 7 bases are shared with TRBD1. J lost 7 bases, V lost 1 base, and 6 bases had no gene match. The V gene's germline CDR1 is SQVTM and CDR2 ANQGSEA. The CDR3 runs 13 residues. Written as DNA, the CDR3 is TGCAGCGTTGAAGCAGGGGGGAGTCGTGGCTACACCTTC. This gives the protein CSVEAGGSRGYTF.

This clonotype occurred many times. The rearrangement uses TRBV28 and TRBJ2-3; TRBD1 might be the D (6 bases). The germline V gene encodes CDR1 MDHEN and CDR2 SYDVKM. The CDR3 contains 14 residues. V gave up 6 bases and J gave up 0 bases, with 10 bases separating them. The CDR3 sequence: CASSLDRSTDTQYF. Written as DNA, the CDR3 is TGTGCCAGCAGCTTGGACAGAAGCACAGATACGCAGTATTTT.

This clonotype appeared many times. CDR3 amino acids: CASSLASGDTEAFF. The CDR3 DNA is TGCGCCAGCAGCTTGGCTTCGGGAGACACTGAAGCTTTCTTT. The chain uses TRBV5-1 and TRBJ1-1; D gene ambiguous. The ends were cut back, 0 bases at V and 3 bases at J, with 9 bases in the middle. This CDR3 is 14 amino acids long. CDR1 is SGHRS and CDR2 is YFSETQ in the germline V gene.

Turning to this clonotype: This could be a read error, since a much larger clone is one nucleotide away. The V and J genes are TRBV9 and TRBJ2-7; D tentatively reads TRBD1 or TRBD2 (5 bases each). Germline CDR1 and CDR2: SGDLS and YYNGEE. The V end lost 0 bases, the J end lost 2 bases, and 15 bases lay between the germline ends. This CDR3 is 16 amino acids long. CDR3 DNA: TGTGCCAGCAGCGTAGACTCGACAGTGAGGGCCTACGAGCAGTACTTC. The encoded protein is CASSVDSTVRAYEQYF.

This clonotype was detected many times. The chain links TRBV5-1 to TRBJ2-5; D possibly corresponds to TRBD1 (5 bases). Trimming removed 4 bases at V and 5 bases at J, with 15 bases between. The germline gives CDR1 SGHRS, CDR2 YFSETQ. This CDR3 is 14 amino acids long. The CDR3 sequence: CASSPRQSKETQYF. CDR3 DNA: TGCGCCAGCAGCCCACGACAGTCAAAGGAGACCCAGTACTTC.

This clonotype was seen ten or more times. The CDR3 nucleotides read TGTGCCAGCAGTCCTCACGGAGGGTCGGCCTATGGCTACACCTTC. It yields the protein CASSPHGGSAYGYTF. The rearrangement uses TRBV7-3 and TRBJ1-2; D gene uncertain. The CDR3 totals 15 residues. Trimming removed 6 bases at V and 4 bases at J, with 18 bases between. CDR1 is SGHTA and CDR2 is FQGTGA in the germline V gene. The full variable domain, its missing parts supplied by reference TRBV7-3 and TRBJ1-2, is GAGVSQTPSNKVTEKGKYVELRCDPISGHTALYWYRQSLGQGPEFLIYFQGTGAADDSGLPNDRFFAVRPEGSVSTLKIQRTERGDSAVYLCASSPHGGSAYGYTFGSGTRLTVV.

This clonotype occurred many times. The chain is built from TRBV6-5 and TRBJ2-2; TRBD2 might be the D (6 bases). V was pared by 0 bases and J by 4 bases, with 15 bases between. This CDR3 has 17 amino acids. Germline assignment: CDR1 MNHEY and CDR2 SVGAGI. As DNA, the CDR3 is TGTGCCAGCAGTTACTCGCGGGGCCTCTGGTCCACCGGGGAGCTGTTTTTT. Its protein is CASSYSRGLWSTGELFF.

This clonotype was observed many times. This chain connects TRBV20-1 to TRBJ2-7, with 8 nucleotides matching TRBD1. Trimming cost V 5 bases and J 5 bases; bases outside gene matches: 11. The CDR3 is made up of 14 amino acids. CDR1 and CDR2 from the germline V gene are DFQATT and SNEGSKA (reference sequence). CDR3 loop: CSAFSGQGRHEQYF. The CDR3 bases are TGCAGTGCTTTTAGCGGACAGGGAAGGCACGAGCAGTACTTC.

This clonotype was counted many times. The chain uses TRBV6-5 and TRBJ1-1; weak D call: TRBD1 (6 bases). From germline, CDR1 is MNHEY and CDR2 SVGAGI. There are 14 residues in the CDR3. Trimming removed 0 bases at V and 13 bases at J, with 18 bases between. The CDR3 region is CASSYSGLPEGVFF. CDR3 nucleotides: TGTGCCAGCAGTTACTCGGGCCTACCCGAGGGGGTTTTCTTT.

This clonotype was counted many times. The chain combines TRBV28 with TRBJ2-2; D is unclear. CDR1 MDHEN and CDR2 SYDVKM come from the germline V gene. Trimming took 5 bases from V and 5 from J, leaving 9 bases between them. This CDR3 spans 13 amino acids. In DNA form, the CDR3 reads TGTGCCAGCAGTCCTAGACTGACCGGGGAGCTGTTTTTT. This sequence encodes CASSPRLTGELFF.

This clonotype was seen ten or more times. The chain uses TRBV4-3 and TRBJ2-2, with 7 bases lining up with TRBD1. The CDR3 contains 16 residues. Per germline, CDR1 LGHNA and CDR2 YSLEER. Trimming cost V 4 bases and J 2 bases; bases outside gene matches: 7. CDR3 loop: CASSRSGQANTGELFF. DNA for the CDR3: TGCGCCAGCAGCCGCTCAGGACAGGCAAACACCGGGGAGCTGTTTTTT.

This clonotype was counted ten times or more. The chain is built from TRBV20-1 and TRBJ2-3; TRBD2 matches 9 bases. Germline CDR1 is DFQATT and CDR2 is SNEGSKA (reference sequence). This CDR3 is 16 amino acids long. The V gene end was trimmed by 3 bases and the J gene end by 2 bases; junction bases not matched to a gene: 9. Here the CDR3 reads CSARIPGTSLTDTQYF. For the CDR3, the DNA is TGCAGTGCTAGGATCCCCGGGACTAGCCTCACAGATACGCAGTATTTT.

Comment on this clonotype: This may be a read error, as it is one base from a much larger clone. J is TRBJ2-7 and V is TRBV6-5; D is uncertain. The V gene lost 3 bases and the J gene lost 1 base, with 25 bases spanning the gap. Germline CDR1 is MNHEY and CDR2 is SVGAGI. This CDR3 is 19 amino acids long. The CDR3 bases are TGTGCCAGCAGTTATCTCCCTTTGATAGGCCCCACGGTTTCCTACGAGCAGTACTTC. Translation gives CASSYLPLIGPTVSYEQYF.